The 20 T cell receptor beta chains listed next were all sequenced from one sample in a study of lymphopenia after photon versus proton radiotherapy. Sequencing used immunoSEQ multiplex PCR; TCRdb keeps in-frame clones, though not all of them. The table records more than 60,000 clones, around 88% of them present only once. The material sequenced was peripheral blood, taken from a patient treated with photon-based radiotherapy. These receptors were collected from a man aged 35 to 55 with gastric cancer.

The chain combines TRBV5-1 with TRBJ2-5; 10 bases map to TRBD2. The germline V gene encodes CDR1 SGHRS and CDR2 YFSETQ. The trim removed 0 bases at V and 4 bases at J, leaving 6 bases unmatched. This CDR3 has 16 residues. CDR3 coding DNA: TGCGCCAGCAGCTTGGTCGGCCTAGCGGGGGTAGAGACCCAGTACTTC. Protein: CASSLVGLAGVETQYF.

The V call is TRBV7-9, the J call TRBJ2-2; maybe TRBD2 (6 bases). This CDR3 is built from 15 residues. Germline V gives CDR1 SEHNR, CDR2 FQNEAQ (reference sequence). Trimming took 6 bases from V and 4 from J, leaving 15 bases between them. CDR3 in amino acids: CASSFETGSTGELFF. CDR3 sequence (DNA): TGTGCCAGCAGTTTCGAGACCGGGAGCACCGGGGAGCTGTTTTTT.

The genes are TRBV5-3 and TRBJ1-5, with no clear D. TRBV5-3 is reported as an ORF; its role is uncertain. The V and J ends lost 5 bases and 1 base respectively, with 22 bases between them. The CDR3 sequence is 18 residues long. In DNA, the CDR3 is TGTGCCAGAAGTTCACCGGGCCCCTGCTCCCAGAGCAATCAGCCCCAGCATTTT. It yields the protein CARSSPGPCSQSNQPQHF.

The rearrangement uses TRBV5-1 and TRBJ1-1; D possibly corresponds to TRBD1 (5 bases). Germline loops: CDR1 SGHRS, CDR2 YFSETQ. V lost 1 base, J lost 1 base, and 8 bases lay in between. The CDR3 consists of 14 residues. The CDR3 loop is CASSLTGANTEAFF. The CDR3 DNA reads as TGCGCCAGCAGCTTGACAGGAGCGAACACTGAAGCTTTCTTT.

V gene TRBV2 combines with J gene TRBJ1-5; D uncertain. With 2 bases removed from V and 2 bases from J, the gap between germline ends came to 10 bases. The CDR3 contains 15 residues. CDR1 is SNHLY and CDR2 is FYNNEI in the germline V gene. CDR3 nucleotide sequence: TGTGCCAGCAGTGAATCTTCGGCAGGCAATCAGCCCCAGCATTTT. This sequence encodes CASSESSAGNQPQHF.

This chain uses TRBV5-1 with TRBJ1-4; 7 bases fit TRBD1. This CDR3 comprises 15 residues. The germline gives CDR1 SGHRS, CDR2 YFSETQ. J lost 3 bases, V lost 5 bases, and 7 bases had no gene match. The CDR3 protein is CASRTKGAPNEKLFF. For the CDR3, the DNA is TGCGCCAGCAGAACTAAGGGGGCTCCTAATGAAAAACTGTTTTTT.

CDR3 protein: CASSGTVNTEAFF. The CDR3 DNA is TGTGCCAGTAGTGGGACAGTGAACACTGAAGCTTTCTTT. This chain uses TRBV19 with TRBJ1-1, with TRBD1 matching over 7 bases. Trimming at V came to 5 bases and at J to 0 bases, leaving 0 bases not matched to a gene. The CDR3 sequence is 13 residues long. The germline CDR1 and CDR2 sequences are LNHDA and SQIVND (reference sequence).

V is TRBV15 and J is TRBJ1-1; TRBD1 is a possible D gene (6 bases). The CDR3 spans 12 residues. Trimming removed 5 bases from V and 8 bases from J, with 12 bases in between. Per germline, CDR1 LNHNV and CDR2 YYDKDF (reference sequence). CDR3 region: CATSPGVREAFF. The CDR3 nucleotides are TGTGCCACCAGCCCAGGGGTCAGGGAAGCTTTCTTT. Using reference TRBV15 and TRBJ1-1 for the parts outside the CDR3, the full variable domain is DAMVIQNPRYQVTQFGKPVTLSCSQTLNHNVMYWYQQKSSQAPKLLFHYYDKDFNNEADTPDNFQSRRPNTSFCFLDIRSPGLGDTAMYLCATSPGVREAFFGQGTRLTVV.

The chain has TRBV6-1 and TRBJ1-2; the match to TRBD1 covers 7 bases. Germline V lookup: CDR1 MNHNS, CDR2 SASEGT. This CDR3 is 15 amino acids long. J lost 5 bases, V lost 11 bases, and 17 bases had no gene match. CDR3 DNA: TGTGCCCCCGAACAGGCCGACAGGGTCACTTATGGCTACACCTTC. Its translation is CAPEQADRVTYGYTF.

DNA of the CDR3: TGTGCCAGCAGCTTAGCCCCAGGTGTAGGCGCCGGGGAGCTGTTTTTT. Protein product: CASSLAPGVGAGELFF. This chain links TRBV7-8 with TRBJ2-2; D unclear. V was trimmed by 0 bases and J by 6 bases, leaving 14 bases between them. This CDR3 is 16 amino acids long. CDR1 SGHVS and CDR2 FQNEAQ come from the germline V gene.

The chain joins TRBV12-5 to TRBJ1-3; the D is unclear. Trimming removed 1 base at V and 3 bases at J, with 4 bases between. CDR1 is LGHNT, CDR2 FRNRAP, per germline. The CDR3 is made up of 13 amino acids. This CDR3 reads CASGLAVGNTIYF. CDR3 nucleotides: TGTGCTAGTGGTTTGGCCGTTGGAAACACCATATATTTT.

The chain is built from TRBV19 and TRBJ1-1, with D possibly matching TRBD1 (6 bases). In germline, CDR1 is LNHDA, CDR2 SQIVND (reference sequence). CDR3 length: 13 residues. Trimming removed 3 bases at V and 11 bases at J, with 16 bases between. This chain's CDR3 is CASSMESGRGAFF. For the CDR3, the DNA is TGTGCCAGTAGTATGGAAAGTGGCAGGGGCGCTTTCTTT. Together with reference TRBV19 and TRBJ1-1, the CDR3 gives the full variable domain: DGGITQSPKYLFRKEGQNVTLSCEQNLNHDAMYWYRQDPGQGLRLIYYSQIVNDFQKGDIAEGYSVSREKKESFPLTVTSAQKNPTAFYLCASSMESGRGAFFGQGTRLTVV.

The genes are TRBV11-3 and TRBJ1-1; D gene uncertain. Per germline, CDR1 SGHNT and CDR2 YENEEA. The V end lost 6 bases, the J end lost 3 bases, and 14 bases lay between the germline ends. The CDR3 spans 14 residues. This chain's CDR3 is CASRAASGYTEAFF. In DNA form, the CDR3 reads TGTGCCAGCAGGGCGGCTTCGGGGTACACTGAAGCTTTCTTT.

The chain recombines TRBV4-1 with TRBJ1-1; D remains ambiguous. Trimming took off 5 bases at V and 0 bases at J, with 13 bases between the two ends. This CDR3 region has 15 residues. Germline V gene sequence: CDR1 MGHRA, CDR2 YSYEKL. CDR3 nucleotide sequence: TGCGCCAGCAGCTTAACGGGGAGCCTGAACACTGAAGCTTTCTTT. This translates into CASSLTGSLNTEAFF.

The chain couples TRBV7-2 to TRBJ1-5, with 7 positions matching TRBD1. Losses at the gene ends were 5 bases for V and 2 bases for J; bases not matched to a gene: 6. The germline V gene has CDR1 SGHTA and CDR2 FQGNSA. The CDR3 contains 15 residues. CDR3 in amino acids: CASSPTGYRNQPQHF. The CDR3 DNA reads as TGTGCCAGCAGCCCGACAGGGTACCGCAATCAGCCCCAGCATTTT.

V gene TRBV7-2 combines with J gene TRBJ2-5; D call uncertain. The CDR3 contains 15 residues. Germline V gene data show CDR1 as SGHTA and CDR2 as FQGNSA. Trimming took 5 bases from V and 5 from J, leaving 18 bases between them. The CDR3 nucleotides are TGTGCCAGCAGCAGACAATGGGGAATTCAGGAGACCCAGTACTTC. It encodes CASSRQWGIQETQYF.

V gene TRBV11-2 combines with J gene TRBJ1-1; D is perhaps TRBD1 (6 bases). The V gene lost 1 base and the J gene lost 3 bases, with 9 bases spanning the gap. From germline, CDR1 is SGHAT and CDR2 FQNNGV. The CDR3 length is 14 residues. This CDR3 reads CASSLARGDTEAFF. DNA for the CDR3: TGTGCCAGCAGCTTAGCCAGGGGCGACACTGAAGCTTTCTTT. Complete variable domain (other parts from reference TRBV11-2 and TRBJ1-1): EAGVAQSPRYKIIEKRQSVAFWCNPISGHATLYWYQQILGQGPKLLIQFQNNGVVDDSQLPKDRFSAERLKGVDSTLKIQPAKLEDSAVYLCASSLARGDTEAFFGQGTRLTVV.

The rearrangement uses TRBV5-1 and TRBJ1-1, with 11 nucleotides matching TRBD1. The germline gives CDR1 SGHRS, CDR2 YFSETQ. Trimming removed 4 bases from V and 6 bases from J; junction bases left unmatched: 5. The CDR3 runs to 14 residues. The CDR3 sequence is CASSRDRGRAEAFF. DNA for the CDR3: TGCGCCAGCAGCAGGGACAGGGGGAGGGCTGAAGCTTTCTTT. Filled out from reference TRBV5-1 and TRBJ1-1, the complete variable domain reads KAGVTQTPRYLIKTRGQQVTLSCSPISGHRSVSWYQQTPGQGLQFLFEYFSETQRNKGNFPGRFSGRQFSNSRSEMNVSTLELGDSALYLCASSRDRGRAEAFFGQGTRLTVV.

The chain has TRBV6-6 and TRBJ1-5; D might be TRBD1 (6 bases). V was cut by 4 bases and J by 1 base, with 14 bases left in between. The CDR3 loop spans 16 amino acids. Germline V gives CDR1 MNHNY, CDR2 SVGAGI (reference sequence). The CDR3 DNA reads TGTGCCAGCAGTTCGCTGGGGGGCCGCAGCAATCAGCCCCAGCATTTT. This codes for CASSSLGGRSNQPQHF.

J is TRBJ1-6 and V is TRBV30, with no clear D. V gave up 4 bases and J gave up 0 bases, with 10 bases separating them. This CDR3 is built from 15 residues. The germline V gene encodes CDR1 GTSNPN and CDR2 SVGIG (reference sequence). This chain's CDR3 is CAWTYGSSYNSPLHF. The CDR3 DNA reads TGTGCCTGGACCTACGGCAGCTCCTATAATTCACCCCTCCACTTT.